This TCR beta chain was obtained from a study of CD8 T cells in ankylosing spondylitis. Study-wide points: Disease-linked clones were found to be CD8+ and relatively rare in peripheral blood. According to the report, clones linked to the disease were significantly enriched in matched synovial fluid samples taken from ankylosing spondylitis patients. What seemed typical of ankylosing spondylitis blood was a TCR beta motif built from several highly homologous variants.

The CDR3 has 16 residues. The V gene end was trimmed by 5 bases and the J gene end by 0 bases; junction bases not matched to a gene: 10. Researchers built TCR beta libraries using quantitative 5'-RACE with molecular barcodes. TCRdb reprocessed the 5' RACE reads with MiXCR, giving one entry per CDR3 protein. Counted here are about 210,000 distinct CDR3 sequences, approximately 7.4% occurring once; the ten biggest clones make up 11% to 15%. This clonotype occurred many times. Its antigen is undetermined. The specimen was blood, either unsorted or a sorted T cell fraction (not recorded which). This clonotype was sampled from a male donor with ankylosing spondylitis. The genes are TRBV12-3 or TRBV12-4 and TRBJ2-7, with 7 bases fitting TRBD1. The CDR3 reads CASSTSGTASSYEQYF. The DNA of the CDR3 is TGTGCCAGCAGTACCTCCGGGACAGCTAGCTCCTACGAGCAGTACTTC.